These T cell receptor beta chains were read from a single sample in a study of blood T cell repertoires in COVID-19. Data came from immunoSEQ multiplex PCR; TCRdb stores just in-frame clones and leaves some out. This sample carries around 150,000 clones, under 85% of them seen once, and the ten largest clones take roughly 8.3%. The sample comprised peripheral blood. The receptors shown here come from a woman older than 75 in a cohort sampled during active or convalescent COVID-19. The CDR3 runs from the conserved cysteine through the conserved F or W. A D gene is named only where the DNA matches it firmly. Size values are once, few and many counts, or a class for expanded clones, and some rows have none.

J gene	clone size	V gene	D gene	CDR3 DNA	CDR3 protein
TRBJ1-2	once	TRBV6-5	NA	TGTGCCAGCAGTTCCCATTGGGCAGGGTTCGGCTACACCTTC	CASSSHWAGFGYTF
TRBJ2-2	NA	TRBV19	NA	TGTGCCAGTAGTATCTCCGGGACTTACACCGGGGAGCTGTTTTTT	CASSISGTYTGELFF
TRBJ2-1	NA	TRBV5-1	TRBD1	TGCGCCAGCAGCTCGAGACAGGGGTGGAATGAGCAGTTCTTC	CASSSRQGWNEQFF
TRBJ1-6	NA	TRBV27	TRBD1	TGTGCCAGCAGTCTCGGGACAGGGGATTCCCTCCACTTT	CASSLGTGDSLHF
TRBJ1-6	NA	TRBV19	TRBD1	TGTGCCAGCCGGGACAGAAATTCACCCCTCCACTTT	CASRDRNSPLHF
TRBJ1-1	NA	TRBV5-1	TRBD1	TGCGCCAGCAGCAAGGGACAGGGGCGGGTAACTGAAGCTTTCTTT	CASSKGQGRVTEAFF
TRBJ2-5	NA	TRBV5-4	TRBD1	TGTGCCAGCAGCGGACAGGGTGTGGGGGAGACCCAGTACTTC	CASSGQGVGETQYF
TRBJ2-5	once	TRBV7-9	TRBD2	TGTGCCAGCAGCTCCCCGCGGGGGGCGGGTGAGACCCAGTACTTC	CASSSPRGAGETQYF
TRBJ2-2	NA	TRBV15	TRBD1	TGTGCCACCAGCAGAGATCGGAGGACAGGGAACACCGGGGAGCTGTTTTTT	CATSRDRRTGNTGELFF
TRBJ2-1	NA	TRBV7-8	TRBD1	TGTGCCAGCAGCTTAAGGACAGGGGGCTACAATGAGCAGTTCTTC	CASSLRTGGYNEQFF
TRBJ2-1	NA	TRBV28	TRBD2	TGTGCCAGCAGGCTGCCGGGAGGGAATGAGCAGTTCTTC	CASRLPGGNEQFF
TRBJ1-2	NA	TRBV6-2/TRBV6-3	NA	TGTGCCAGCAGTTACGAGGGTTACTCTGGCTACACCTTC	CASSYEGYSGYTF
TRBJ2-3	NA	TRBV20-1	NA	TGCAGTGCTAGTCGGGGGACCAACGGAGATACGCAGTATTTT	CSASRGTNGDTQYF
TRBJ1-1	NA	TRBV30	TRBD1	TGTGCCTGGAGTGAGGGACAGTTGAACACTGAAGCTTTCTTT	CAWSEGQLNTEAFF
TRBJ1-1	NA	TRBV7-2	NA	TGTGCCAGCAGCTTAGGAGGCAACCCTGAAGCTTTCTTT	CASSLGGNPEAFF
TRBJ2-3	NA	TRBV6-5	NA	TGTGCCAGCAGTTCCCCGGGGAGGGGGTCACGAGATACGCAGTATTTT	CASSSPGRGSRDTQYF
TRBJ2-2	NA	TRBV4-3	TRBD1	TGCGCCAGCAGCCAGGATTGGACAGGGGATCTCGGGGAGCTGTTTTTT	CASSQDWTGDLGELFF
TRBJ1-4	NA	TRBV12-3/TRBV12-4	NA	TGTGCCAGCAGTTTCCAGGGCGAAAAACTGTTTTTT	CASSFQGEKLFF
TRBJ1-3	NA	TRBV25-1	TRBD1	TGTGCCAGCACCCCCGCTCCCGGGACAGGCCTCTCTGGAAACACCATATATTTT	CASTPAPGTGLSGNTIYF
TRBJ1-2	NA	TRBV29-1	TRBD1	TGCAGCGGGGGGGACAGGAATGCATATGGCTACACCTTC	CSGGDRNAYGYTF
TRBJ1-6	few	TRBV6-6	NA	TGTGCCAGTGTTAACTCCTATAATTCACCCCTCCACTTT	CASVNSYNSPLHF
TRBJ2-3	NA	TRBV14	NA	TGTGCCAGCAGCCAAGATTCAATGGGTTGGCGGGGTGATACGCAGTATTTT	CASSQDSMGWRGDTQYF
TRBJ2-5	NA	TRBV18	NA	TGTGCCAGCTCACGACAGGGGAGGGAAGAGACCCAGTACTTC	CASSRQGREETQYF
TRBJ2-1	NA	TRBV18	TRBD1	TGTGCCAGCTCCCGGGACAGGGTCAACAATGAGCAGTTCTTC	CASSRDRVNNEQFF
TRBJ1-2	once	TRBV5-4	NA	TGTGCCAGCAGCTTATCTTTGTCCGGGAACTATGGCTACACCTTC	CASSLSLSGNYGYTF
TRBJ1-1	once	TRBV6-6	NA	TGTGCCAGCAGTTACGGGCAGAACACTGAAGCTTTCTTT	CASSYGQNTEAFF
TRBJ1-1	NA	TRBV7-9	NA	TGTGCCAGCAGCTTAGGGGGCGGAGGGGTAGGCACTGAAGCTTTCTTT	CASSLGGGGVGTEAFF
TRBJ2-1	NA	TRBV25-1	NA	TGTGCCAGCAGTGAATCGGGTCCGACCCTCTACAATGAGCAGTTCTTC	CASSESGPTLYNEQFF
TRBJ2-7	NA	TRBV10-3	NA	TGTGCCATCAGCTCGGGGGGCCACGAGCAGTACTTC	CAISSGGHEQYF
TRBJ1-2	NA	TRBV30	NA	TGTGCCTGGAGTGTAGCGGACGGCTATGGCTACACCTTC	CAWSVADGYGYTF
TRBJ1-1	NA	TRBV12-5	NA	TGTGCTAGTGCCCTGACAGAGAACACTGAAGCTTTCTTT	CASALTENTEAFF
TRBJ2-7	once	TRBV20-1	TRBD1	TGCAGTGCTAGTGACTCAGGGGGCATCTACGAGCAGTACTTC	CSASDSGGIYEQYF
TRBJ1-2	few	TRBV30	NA	TGTGCCTGGCAGGGGATGGACCTCTATGGCTACACCTTC	CAWQGMDLYGYTF
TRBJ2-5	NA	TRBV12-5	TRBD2	TGTGCTAGTGGTTTGGGCCACAACTCGGGACTAGCGGGGTTGGAGACCCAGTACTTC	CASGLGHNSGLAGLETQYF
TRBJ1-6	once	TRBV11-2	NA	TGTGCCAGCAGCTACCGGACAGACGCTCGGTCACCCCTCCACTTT	CASSYRTDARSPLHF
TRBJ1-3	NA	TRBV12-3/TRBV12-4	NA	TGTGCCAGCAGTTTAACAGGGGGAAACACCATATATTTT	CASSLTGGNTIYF
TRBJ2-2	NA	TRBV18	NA	TGTGCCAGCTCACCCACAGGGAACCCGAACACCGGGGAGCTGTTTTTT	CASSPTGNPNTGELFF
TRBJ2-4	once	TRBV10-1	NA	TGCGCCTCCTACCCGCCCACAGGGTTGGAAAACATTCAGTACTTC	CASYPPTGLENIQYF
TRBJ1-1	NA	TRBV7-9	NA	TGTGCCAGCAGCTTAGGGTTCGTTGAGACTGAAGCTTTCTTT	CASSLGFVETEAFF
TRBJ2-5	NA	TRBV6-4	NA	TGTGCCAGCAGCAAAAACAGGGAAGAGACCCAGTACTTC	CASSKNREETQYF
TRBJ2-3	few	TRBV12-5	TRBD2	TGTGCTAGTGGTTTGGTAGAAAGACTAGCCCAAAGCACAGATACGCAGTATTTT	CASGLVERLAQSTDTQYF
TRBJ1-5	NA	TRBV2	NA	TGTGCCAGCAGTGTGGAGGGTGAGGGCTGGCAGCCCCAGCATTTT	CASSVEGEGWQPQHF
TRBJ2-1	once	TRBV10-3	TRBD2	TGTGCCATCAGCCCGGGGGGCTCCTACAATGAGCAGTTCTTC	CAISPGGSYNEQFF
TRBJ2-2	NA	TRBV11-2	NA	TGTGCCAGCACCCCTTACACCGGGGAGCTGTTTTTT	CASTPYTGELFF
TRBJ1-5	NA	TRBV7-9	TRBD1	TGTGCCAGCAGCTACGGACAGGCAAACAATCAGCCCCAGCATTTT	CASSYGQANNQPQHF
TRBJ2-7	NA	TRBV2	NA	TGTGCCAGCAGTAACAGGGCCAGCTCCTACGAGCAGTACTTC	CASSNRASSYEQYF
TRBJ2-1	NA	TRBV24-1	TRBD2	TGTGCCACCAGTGAAACGGGACTAGACTACAATGAGCAGTTCTTC	CATSETGLDYNEQFF
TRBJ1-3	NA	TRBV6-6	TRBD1	TGTGCCAGCAGTTACCCGGGACAGGGAGGAAACACCATATATTTT	CASSYPGQGGNTIYF
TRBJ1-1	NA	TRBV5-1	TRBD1	TGCGCCAGCAGCCGCGGGACAGGGAACACTGAAGCTTTCTTT	CASSRGTGNTEAFF
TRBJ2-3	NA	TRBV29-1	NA	TGCAGCGTTCGTATGCAGGGGACAGATACGCAGTATTTT	CSVRMQGTDTQYF
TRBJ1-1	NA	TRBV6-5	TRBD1	TGTGCCAGCAACCACGGGACAGTTCACACTGAAGCTTTCTTT	CASNHGTVHTEAFF
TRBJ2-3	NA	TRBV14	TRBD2	TGTGCCAGCAGCCAACTGGTTAGCGGGGGGCGCACAGATACGCAGTATTTT	CASSQLVSGGRTDTQYF
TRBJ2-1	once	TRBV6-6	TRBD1	TGTGCCAGCATCAACTCGGGGACAGGGTTCGATGAGCAGTTCTTC	CASINSGTGFDEQFF